This is a list of T cell receptor beta chains from one sample in a study of beta chain features in type 1 diabetes. Generated by immunoSEQ multiplex PCR, the TCRdb table keeps only in-frame clones and is missing some. The sample lists hundreds of thousands of clones, less than 20% occurring once. Sequenced sample: naive CD4+ T cells from blood. The receptors were gathered from a man aged 18 to 35 in good health. Both conserved end residues are trimmed from each CDR3. D genes are given only for firm matches. A row's size may be missing; if present it is once, few, many or a size class.

J: TRBJ1-2
size: few
V: TRBV6-6
D: TRBD1
CDR3: ASSQGQAYGYT

J: TRBJ2-5
size: few
V: TRBV20-1
D: -
CDR3: SAYQKETQY

J: TRBJ2-7
size: few
V: TRBV18
D: -
CDR3: ASLQEGGTYEQY

J: TRBJ1-3
size: few
V: TRBV9
D: -
CDR3: ASSVWDFPGNTIY

J: TRBJ1-2
size: few
V: TRBV5-4
D: TRBD1
CDR3: ASSLEGAYGYT

J: TRBJ1-2
size: -
V: TRBV5-6
D: TRBD1
CDR3: ASSMDRARGYT

J: TRBJ2-1
size: few
V: TRBV7-3
D: -
CDR3: ASSLETGRAYNEQF

J: TRBJ2-7
size: -
V: TRBV28
D: -
CDR3: ASSLPGYEQY

J: TRBJ1-2
size: few
V: TRBV6-5
D: -
CDR3: ASSYSWGTGYGYT

J: TRBJ1-1
size: few
V: TRBV28
D: TRBD1
CDR3: ASSSTGGRTEAF

J: TRBJ2-7
size: -
V: TRBV7-2
D: -
CDR3: ASSPQARGHEQY

J: TRBJ2-1
size: few
V: TRBV14
D: TRBD1
CDR3: ASSQDVGQGPYNEQF

J: TRBJ1-1
size: -
V: TRBV7-3
D: -
CDR3: ASSRHRDTEAF

J: TRBJ2-5
size: -
V: TRBV10-3
D: -
CDR3: AASAAQETQY

J: TRBJ2-4
size: few
V: TRBV4-3
D: TRBD1
CDR3: ASSHDRVSKNIQY

J: TRBJ1-2
size: -
V: TRBV6-5
D: TRBD1
CDR3: ASPYGTGGGGYT

J: TRBJ1-3
size: -
V: TRBV5-1
D: -
CDR3: ASSLAGTGNTIY

J: TRBJ2-2
size: -
V: TRBV30
D: -
CDR3: ALGQNTGELF

J: TRBJ2-7
size: few
V: TRBV7-9
D: -
CDR3: ASSWGRVGTYEQY

J: TRBJ2-3
size: few
V: TRBV7-3
D: -
CDR3: ASSSYGLGAGDTQY

J: TRBJ2-4
size: -
V: TRBV7-3
D: TRBD1
CDR3: ASSLTGVNIQY

J: TRBJ2-1
size: -
V: TRBV11-2
D: -
CDR3: ASSPRGRASNEQF

J: TRBJ2-2
size: -
V: TRBV7-6
D: TRBD1
CDR3: ASRHGTGGSGELF

J: TRBJ2-7
size: -
V: TRBV28
D: -
CDR3: ASSSPPVSYEQY